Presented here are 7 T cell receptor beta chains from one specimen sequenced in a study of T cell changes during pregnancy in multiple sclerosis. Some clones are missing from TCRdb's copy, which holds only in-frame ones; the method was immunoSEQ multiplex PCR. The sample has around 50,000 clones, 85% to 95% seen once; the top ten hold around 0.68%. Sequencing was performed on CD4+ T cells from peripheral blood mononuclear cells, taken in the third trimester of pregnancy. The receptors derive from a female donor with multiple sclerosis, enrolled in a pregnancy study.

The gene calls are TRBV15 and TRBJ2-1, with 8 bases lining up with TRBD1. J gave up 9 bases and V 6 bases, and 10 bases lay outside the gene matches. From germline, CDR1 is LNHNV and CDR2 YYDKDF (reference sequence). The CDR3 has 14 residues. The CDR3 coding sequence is TGTGCCACCAGGTGGGGGCAGGGGGCCGGTGAGCAGTTCTTC. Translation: CATRWGQGAGEQFF.

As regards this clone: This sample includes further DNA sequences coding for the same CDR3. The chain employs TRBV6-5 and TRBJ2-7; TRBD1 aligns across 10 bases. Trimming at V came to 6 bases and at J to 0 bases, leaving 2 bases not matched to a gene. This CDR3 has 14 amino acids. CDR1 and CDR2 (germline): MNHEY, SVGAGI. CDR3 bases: TGTGCCAGCAGCCGGACAGGGGGCTCCTACGAGCAGTACTTC. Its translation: CASSRTGGSYEQYF.

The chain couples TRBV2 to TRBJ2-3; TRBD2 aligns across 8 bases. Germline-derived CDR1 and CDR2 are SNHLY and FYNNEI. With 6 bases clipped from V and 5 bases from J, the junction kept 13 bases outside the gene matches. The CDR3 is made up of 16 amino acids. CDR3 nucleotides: TGTGCCAGCAGAACAAGCGGGAGTAGGGCTGGAGATACGCAGTATTTT. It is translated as CASRTSGSRAGDTQYF.

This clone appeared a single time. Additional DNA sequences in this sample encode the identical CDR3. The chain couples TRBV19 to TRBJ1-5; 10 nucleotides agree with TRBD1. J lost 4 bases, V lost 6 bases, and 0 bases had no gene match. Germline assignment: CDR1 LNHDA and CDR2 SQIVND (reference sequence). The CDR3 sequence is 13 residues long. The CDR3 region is CASRDRGNQPQHF. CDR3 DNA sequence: TGTGCCAGTAGGGACAGGGGGAATCAGCCCCAGCATTTT. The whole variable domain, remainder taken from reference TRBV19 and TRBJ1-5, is DGGITQSPKYLFRKEGQNVTLSCEQNLNHDAMYWYRQDPGQGLRLIYYSQIVNDFQKGDIAEGYSVSREKKESFPLTVTSAQKNPTAFYLCASRDRGNQPQHFGDGTRLSIL.

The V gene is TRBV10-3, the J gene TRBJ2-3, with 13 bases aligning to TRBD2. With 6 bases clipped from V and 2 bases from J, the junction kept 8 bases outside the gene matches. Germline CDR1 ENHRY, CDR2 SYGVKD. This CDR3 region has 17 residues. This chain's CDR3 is CAISGGLAGINTDTQYF. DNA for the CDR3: TGTGCCATCAGCGGGGGACTAGCGGGGATTAACACAGATACGCAGTATTTT.

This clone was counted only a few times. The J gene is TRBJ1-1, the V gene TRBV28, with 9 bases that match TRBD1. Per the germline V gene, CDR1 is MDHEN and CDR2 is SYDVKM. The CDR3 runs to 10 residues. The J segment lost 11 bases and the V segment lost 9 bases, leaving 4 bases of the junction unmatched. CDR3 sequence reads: CASKQGAAFF. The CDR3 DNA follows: TGTGCCAGTAAACAGGGGGCGGCTTTCTTT.

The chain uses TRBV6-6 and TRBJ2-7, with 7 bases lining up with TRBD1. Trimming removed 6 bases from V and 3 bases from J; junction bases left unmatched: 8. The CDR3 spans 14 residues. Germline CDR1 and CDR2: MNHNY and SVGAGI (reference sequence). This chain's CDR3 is CASSKGTVDYEQYF. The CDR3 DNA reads TGTGCCAGCAGCAAAGGGACAGTTGACTACGAGCAGTACTTC.